The 16 T cell receptor beta chains below were found in one sample sequenced in a study of cytomegalovirus exposure and HLA in healthy donors. The PCR was carried out with 60 Vbeta primers and 13 Jbeta primers. Sequencing used immunoSEQ multiplex PCR; TCRdb keeps in-frame clones, though not all of them. The sample records about 130,000 clones, roughly 80% being singletons. Input material: PBMCs. Receptors originate from a female donor in good health and CMV-seronegative.

With regard to this clone: The sample holds other DNA sequences that translate to the same CDR3. The V and J genes are TRBV9 and TRBJ2-5; D may be TRBD2 (6 bases). Trimming pared 0 bases from V and 4 bases from J, leaving 13 bases between. The CDR3 runs to 15 residues. Germline assignment: CDR1 SGDLS and CDR2 YYNGEE. In DNA form, the CDR3 reads TGTGCCAGCAGCGTAGGCCCGGGGGTCGGAGAGACCCAGTACTTC. Its translation: CASSVGPGVGETQYF.

The chain couples TRBV9 to TRBJ2-1; 9 nucleotides match TRBD2. The germline CDR1 and CDR2 sequences are SGDLS and YYNGEE. V dropped 0 bases and J dropped 2; count of bases not matched to a gene: 3. The CDR3 has 16 residues. This CDR3 is CASSVGGGGAYNEQFF. CDR3 nucleotide sequence: TGTGCCAGCAGCGTAGGGGGCGGGGGGGCCTACAATGAGCAGTTCTTC.

The rearrangement links TRBV2 to TRBJ2-1, with no clear D. From germline, CDR1 is SNHLY and CDR2 FYNNEI. This CDR3 comprises 13 residues. V was trimmed by 4 bases and J by 6 bases, leaving 10 bases between them. The CDR3 region is CASSGEVLNEQFF. In DNA, the CDR3 is TGTGCCAGCAGTGGAGAGGTACTCAATGAGCAGTTCTTC.

The V gene is TRBV30, the J gene TRBJ2-5; D possibly corresponds to TRBD2 (5 bases). Between the trimmed V and J ends, which lost 4 bases and 2 bases, there was a span of 14 bases. Germline V gene data show CDR1 as GTSNPN and CDR2 as SVGIG (reference sequence). This CDR3 comprises 14 residues. The CDR3 bases are TGTGCCTGGAACCGAGGACGCGGGCAAGAGACCCAGTACTTC. Protein sequence: CAWNRGRGQETQYF.

This sequence joins TRBV7-9 and TRBJ2-7; a weak D match, TRBD1 (6 bases). There are 12 residues in the CDR3. The V end lost 6 bases, the J end lost 5 bases, and 11 bases lay between the germline ends. The V gene's germline CDR1 is SEHNR and CDR2 FQNEAQ (reference sequence). As DNA, the CDR3 is TGTGCCAGCAGACTAACAGGGAACGAGCAGTACTTC. Translation: CASRLTGNEQYF. Supplemented by reference TRBV7-9 and TRBJ2-7, the full variable domain reads DTGVSQNPRHKITKRGQNVTFRCDPISEHNRLYWYRQTLGQGPEFLTYFQNEAQLEKSRLLSDRFSAERPKGSFSTLEIQRTEQGDSAMYLCASRLTGNEQYFGPGTRLTVT.

V and J are TRBV4-1 and TRBJ2-6, with 12 bases identical to TRBD1. CDR3 length: 19 residues. V shed 1 base, J shed 1 base, and the junction held 5 bases outside the gene matches. The germline V gene encodes CDR1 MGHRA and CDR2 YSYEKL. The CDR3 DNA sequence: TGCGCCAGCAGCCAAGGGCCGGGACAGGGGGCATCTGGGGCCAACGTCCTGACTTTC. Amino acid sequence: CASSQGPGQGASGANVLTF.

The genes are TRBV4-2 and TRBJ1-1; D might be TRBD1 (5 bases). V gave up 0 bases and J gave up 12 bases, with 14 bases separating them. The germline gives CDR1 LGHNA, CDR2 YNFKEQ. CDR3 size: 13 residues. The CDR3 region is CASSQEALHRTFF. CDR3 in DNA: TGTGCCAGCAGCCAAGAAGCACTTCACAGGACTTTCTTT.

The chain recombines TRBV28 with TRBJ2-5, with a weak D call TRBD1 (5 bases). In germline, CDR1 is MDHEN, CDR2 SYDVKM. This CDR3 comprises 13 residues. The V gene lost 5 bases and the J gene lost 1 base, with 8 bases spanning the gap. In DNA form, the CDR3 reads TGTGCCAGCAGTAAGGACACCCAAGAGACCCAGTACTTC. Protein sequence: CASSKDTQETQYF.

This clone was detected only a few times. The gene calls are TRBV5-4 and TRBJ2-1; D unclear. Trimming left V 4 bases short and J 1 base short, with 15 bases between. The germline gives CDR1 SGHNT, CDR2 YYREEE (reference sequence). This CDR3 contains 16 residues. The CDR3: CASSLTSGRSYNEQFF. CDR3 DNA sequence: TGTGCCAGCAGCCTCACCTCAGGAAGGTCCTACAATGAGCAGTTCTTC. Filled out from reference TRBV5-4 and TRBJ2-1, the complete variable domain reads ETGVTQSPTHLIKTRGQQVTLRCSSQSGHNTVSWYQQALGQGPQFIFQYYREEENGRGNFPPRFSGLQFPNYSSELNVNALELDDSALYLCASSLTSGRSYNEQFFGPGTRLTVL.

This CDR3 reads CASSLGGLAGGLTDTQYF. In nucleotides, the CDR3 is TGCGCCAGCAGCTTGGGGGGACTAGCGGGAGGTCTCACAGATACGCAGTATTTT. The V gene is TRBV5-1, the J gene TRBJ2-3, with 15 bases lining up with TRBD2. Germline trimming cut 0 bases from V and 2 bases from J; bases unmatched to any gene: 4. Germline lookup yields CDR1 SGHRS and CDR2 YFSETQ. This CDR3 comprises 18 residues.

This chain joins TRBV7-2 and TRBJ2-5, with D perhaps TRBD2 (5 bases). The CDR3 loop spans 14 amino acids. The V gene lost 2 bases and the J gene lost 5 bases, with 12 bases spanning the gap. CDR1 SGHTA and CDR2 FQGNSA come from the germline V gene. The CDR3 region is CASSLWASRETQYF. In DNA, the CDR3 is TGTGCCAGCAGCTTATGGGCTAGCAGGGAGACCCAGTACTTC.

On this clone: The junction differs from germline at one of its ends, possibly a read error. The J gene is TRBJ2-4, the V gene TRBV4-2, with a weak D call TRBD1 (6 bases). Germline V CDR1 and CDR2: LGHNA, YNFKEQ. This CDR3 spans 19 amino acids. CDR3 sequence (DNA): TGTGCCAGCAGCCAAGTATTAGCACAGGGAAGCACAGCCAAAAACAGTCAGTACTTC. It encodes CASSQVLAQGSTAKNSQYF.

This chain connects TRBV9 to TRBJ2-5; TRBD2 might be the D (5 bases). Trimming took off 0 bases at V and 2 bases at J, with 8 bases between the two ends. Germline V gives CDR1 SGDLS, CDR2 YYNGEE. The CDR3 has 14 residues. The chain's CDR3 is CASSVEAAQETQYF. The DNA for the CDR3 is TGTGCCAGCAGCGTAGAAGCGGCGCAAGAGACCCAGTACTTC.

V is TRBV5-5 and J is TRBJ1-6, with D perhaps matching TRBD1 (6 bases). The CDR3 has 17 amino acids. Germline V CDR1 and CDR2: SGHKS, YYEKEE (reference sequence). Trimming pared 0 bases from V and 9 bases from J, leaving 19 bases between. The CDR3, as DNA: TGTGCCAGCAGCTTGGCCTCCCCCAGGGGAAGGGGTTCACCCCTCCACTTT. This sequence encodes CASSLASPRGRGSPLHF.

This clone occurred a few times. The gene calls are TRBV14 and TRBJ1-6; D ambiguous. The CDR3 loop spans 17 amino acids. Between the trimmed V and J ends, which lost 0 bases and 0 bases, there was a span of 9 bases. The germline CDR1 and CDR2 sequences are SGHDN and FVKESK. The CDR3 protein is CASSQEGRFSYNSPLHF. The CDR3 DNA sequence: TGTGCCAGCAGCCAAGAGGGCAGGTTCTCCTATAATTCACCCCTCCACTTT.

The rearrangement links TRBV5-4 to TRBJ1-2; D unresolved. Trimming pared 2 bases from V and 4 bases from J, leaving 9 bases between. This CDR3 is 13 amino acids long. Germline CDR1 reads SGHNT; CDR2 reads YYREEE (reference sequence). In nucleotides, the CDR3 is TGTGCCAGCAGCTTTGGCGCGGGCTATGGCTACACCTTC. Translating gives CASSFGAGYGYTF.